The T cell receptor beta chain under discussion was sequenced for a study of T cell changes during pregnancy in multiple sclerosis. This clone appeared a single time. Profiled with immunoSEQ multiplex PCR; TCRdb holds only in-frame clones, not every one. The repertoire consists of some 64,000 clones, with 90% occurring once and the leading ten covering roughly 3.3%. Unmatched junction bases numbered 2, after V lost 2 bases and J lost 1 base. The CDR3 has 16 residues. Germline values: CDR1 SGHVS, CDR2 FQNEAQ. Material: peripheral blood, obtained in the first trimester of pregnancy. The chain joins TRBV7-8 to TRBJ2-2; 9 bases map to TRBD1. This clonotype was sampled from a female donor in good health, enrolled as a control in a pregnancy study. CDR3 protein: CASSLRQGENTGELFF. CDR3 in DNA: TGTGCCAGCAGCTTAAGACAGGGGGAGAACACCGGGGAGCTGTTTTTT.